The clone carrying this T cell receptor (beta chain) was seen once. A clone one base away is much larger, so this may be a read error. The CDR3 length is 14 residues. Trimming pared 0 bases from V and 4 bases from J, leaving 10 bases between. The germline V gene has CDR1 SGHRS and CDR2 YFSETQ. The data belong to a study of tumor and adjacent non-tumor tissue in lung cancer. The template was RNA from unsorted bulk tissue. The normal lung tissue was taken more than 3 cm from the tumor edge. Three rounds of nested PCR, following a modified ARM-PCR protocol, produced the TCRbeta library. MiXCR, run by TCRdb on the multiplex PCR reads, gives a single entry per CDR3 protein. The repertoire holds over 40,000 distinct CDR3 sequences, around three quarters seen once, with 20% to 30% in the top ten.

This chain links TRBV5-1 with TRBJ1-1; tentative D call: TRBD1 (6 bases). The sequenced sample was distant non-tumor lung tissue. The receptor was isolated from a woman aged 55-70 years with non-small cell lung cancer. CDR3 residues: CASSLEGGITEAFF. Here the CDR3 DNA reads TGCGCCAGCAGCTTGGAGGGGGGCATCACTGAAGCTTTCTTT.